This TCR beta chain derives from a study of T-cell reconstitution after alpha-beta-depleted transplantation in children (dated by TCRdb to between 2015 and 2016). Notes on the research overall: T-cell immune reconstitution after TCRalphabeta/CD19-depleted allogeneic hematopoietic cell transplantation in children was quantitatively tracked in the study by means of TCR repertoire profiling. Results and caveats for the whole study, not just this receptor: The high TCRbeta diversity at day 60 in some patients was ascribed to recipient T cells and intrathymic progenitors that had survived conditioning. The frequencies of hyperexpanded clones fell over the following months, and after one year, T-cell counts and TCRbeta diversity were mostly attributed to newly produced T cells. About two months after transplant, the apparently early recovery of alphabetaT-cell counts reportedly depended on just several hundred clones that had expanded rapidly and came from non-depleted graft cells.

This clonotype came up many times. The clone's antigen remains unknown. Per-base qualities were not stored, and no clone one base away is much larger. The time point label here, explained by the study, means: day 60 (about 2 months) after transplantation. Reading the label with the study, this specimen's treatment or condition is: allogeneic hematopoietic cell transplantation with graft depleted of TCRalphabeta T cells and CD19 B cells. The transplant recipients were children given TCRalphabeta/CD19-depleted allogeneic hematopoietic cell grafts. Sequences MNHNS (CDR1) and SASEGT (CDR2) are obtained from the germline V gene. From its cysteine to its phenylalanine, the CDR3 spans 13 amino acids. The DNA shown is the 39-base CDR3, in frame from base 1. Trimming takes 7 bases off V and 4 bases off J; junction bases not matched to a gene: 4. The library was made by PCR. Sequencing instrument: Illumina HiSeq 2500. To normalize quantification of the TCRbeta repertoire, the TCR libraries were built with molecular barcoding that relied on unique molecular identifiers. The public reads were run again by TCRdb, first through fastp at Q25 and then through MiXCR, and only productive beta chains were kept. Each entry merges the rows of one CDR3 protein and shows their most common DNA and genes. The sample table shows roughly 30,000 distinct CDR3 sequences, and around 6% are seen once. The ten largest clones take up roughly a quarter of the sample.

The rearrangement combines TRBV6-1 with TRBJ2-5, with 9 bases in between that match TRBD1. The receptor was isolated from a child under two years old who had a stem cell transplant for acute myeloid leukemia, so the T cells may come from the graft donor. This material consisted of peripheral blood, taken 60 days after TCRalphabeta/CD19-depleted stem cell transplant. CDR3 loop: CASISTGGETQYF. The DNA sequence follows: TGTGCCAGCATCTCGACAGGGGGAGAGACCCAGTACTTC.